This T cell receptor beta chain was identified during a study of T cell responses to AZD1222 COVID-19 vaccine. Profiling relied on immunoSEQ multiplex PCR, and the TCRdb table lists in-frame clones only, not all of them. The data contain about 60,000 clones, 70% to 90% of them seen just once; the ten biggest clones take up over 15%. Study-wide results and caveats: White British donors predominated, females outnumbered males, and clonal diversity was possibly underestimated. Nearly half of spike-specific TCRs reportedly go after variant regions that carry no mutations. Just 5 to 7 AZD1222 recipients were seropositive at baseline.

As regards this clone: Its antigen is undetermined.

The source was peripheral blood, collected on day 0 of AZD1222 vaccination. The sequence was collected from an adult in good health.

The CDR3 DNA reads TGCGCCAGCAGCGGGGGACAGGGAGGAACTGAAGCTTTCTTT. Translating gives CASSGGQGGTEAFF. This rearrangement joins TRBV5-1 to TRBJ1-1; 9 bases agree with TRBD1. CDR3 length equals 14 residues. The V gene's germline CDR1 is SGHRS and CDR2 YFSETQ. Trimming removed 4 bases from V and 5 bases from J; junction bases left unmatched: 6.